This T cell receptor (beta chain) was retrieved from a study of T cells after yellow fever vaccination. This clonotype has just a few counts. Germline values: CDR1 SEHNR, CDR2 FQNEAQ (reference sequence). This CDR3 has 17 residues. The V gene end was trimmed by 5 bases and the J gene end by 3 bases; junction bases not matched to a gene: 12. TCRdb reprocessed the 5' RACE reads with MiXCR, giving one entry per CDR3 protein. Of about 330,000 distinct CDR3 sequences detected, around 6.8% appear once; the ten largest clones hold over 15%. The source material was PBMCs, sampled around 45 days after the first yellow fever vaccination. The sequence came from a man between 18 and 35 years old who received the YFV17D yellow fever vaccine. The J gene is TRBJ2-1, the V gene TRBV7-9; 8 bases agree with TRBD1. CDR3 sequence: CASSPRTGRDFYNEQFF. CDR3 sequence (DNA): TGTGCCAGCAGCCCACGGACAGGGCGGGACTTCTACAATGAGCAGTTCTTC.